The present T cell receptor (beta chain) was sequenced within a study of blood T cell dynamics during melanoma immunotherapy. Study information: Patients with metastatic melanoma got pembrolizumab or nivolumab-ipilimumab as first-line care.

Noted time point: pre-treatment baseline. Sampling occurred pretreatment (T0) and at week 3 (W3), after cycle one of checkpoint blockade. Response was assessed by RECIST 1.1 at 12 weeks, except two rapid progressors. Prior systemic cancer therapy, immunosuppressant use and other active malignancies excluded patients. Sequencing used immunoSEQ multiplex PCR; TCRdb keeps in-frame clones, though not all of them. Of about 13,000 clones listed, roughly 91% were seen once; the top ten hold around 3.4%. V lost 1 base and J lost 0, with 8 bases in between. The CDR3 spans 15 residues. Germline lookup yields CDR1 SGHNT and CDR2 YYREEE (reference sequence).

This TCR derives from a human donor with melanoma. V and J are TRBV5-4 and TRBJ1-5; D not resolved. Sequenced here: blood, sampled from a patient treated with checkpoint blockade. CDR3 loop: CASSLMDGSNQPQHF. The CDR3 DNA sequence: TGTGCCAGCAGCTTGATGGACGGTAGCAATCAGCCCCAGCATTTT.